This T cell receptor (beta chain) was documented in a study of shared clonotypes between healthy human individuals. About the study: The donors, a couple of women and a few men, were aged 18 to 49.

Naive CD8 cells lacked CD45RO and underwent positive selection for CCR7, leaving out terminally differentiated effector memory CD45RA+ cells. Remarks on this clone: Additional DNA sequences in this sample encode the identical CDR3.

Evenly divided among several immunoSEQ plates was the genomic DNA of each subset. Measured with immunoSEQ multiplex PCR; TCRdb has only the in-frame clones, and not every one. Of about 650,000 clones detected, 95% appear once; the ten largest clones hold approximately 0.1%. This receptor was identified in a woman aged 25 to 39 in good health. Material: naive CD8+ T cells sorted from blood.

For the CDR3, the DNA is TGTGCCAGCAGCCCGACAGGAGGCACCGGGGAGCTGTTTTTT. Protein product: CASSPTGGTGELFF. The rearrangement joins TRBV28 to TRBJ2-2, with a weak D call TRBD1 (6 bases). V lost 6 bases and J 4 bases, leaving 12 bases between the germline ends. This CDR3 is 14 amino acids long. Germline CDR1 is MDHEN and CDR2 is SYDVKM.